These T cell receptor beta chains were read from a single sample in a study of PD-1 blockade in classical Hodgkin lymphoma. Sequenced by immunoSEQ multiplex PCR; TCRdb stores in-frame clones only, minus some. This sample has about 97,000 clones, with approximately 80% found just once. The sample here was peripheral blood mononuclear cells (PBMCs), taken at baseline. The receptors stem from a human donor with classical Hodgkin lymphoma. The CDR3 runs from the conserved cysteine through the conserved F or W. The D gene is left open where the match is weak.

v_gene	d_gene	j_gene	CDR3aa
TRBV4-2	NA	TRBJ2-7	CASSQVLGLDGYEQYF
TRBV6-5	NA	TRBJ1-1	CASSWGPDTEAFF
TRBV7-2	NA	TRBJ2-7	CASSLRSGVDYEQYF
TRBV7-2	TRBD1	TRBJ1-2	CASSLVGGTGANYGYTF
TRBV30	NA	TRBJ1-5	CAWSWGGGQPQHF
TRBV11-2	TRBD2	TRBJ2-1	CASRGLIYNEQFF
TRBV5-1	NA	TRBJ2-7	CASSLSWPSSEQYF
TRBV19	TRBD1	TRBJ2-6	CASQTRDRGGLGTGANVLTF
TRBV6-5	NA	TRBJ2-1	CASSQDPRVEQFF
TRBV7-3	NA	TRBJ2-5	CASSLLPGPVETQYF
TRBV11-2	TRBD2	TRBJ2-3	CASSGTSGTYTQYF
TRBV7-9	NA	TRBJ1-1	CASGLQGSRGFF
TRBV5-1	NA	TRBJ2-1	CASSQGSSNEQFF
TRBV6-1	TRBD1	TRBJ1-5	CASSVTGTGNSNQPQHF
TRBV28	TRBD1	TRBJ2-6	CASTSEGAYGANVLTF
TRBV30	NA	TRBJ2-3	CALVLVGDTQYF
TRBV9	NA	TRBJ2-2	CASKWEAGTGELFF
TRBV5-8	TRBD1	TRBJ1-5	CASSLGTGVHQPQHF
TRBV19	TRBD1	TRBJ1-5	CASSIIGTGGNQPQHF
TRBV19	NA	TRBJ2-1	CASSSTRHFSNEQFF
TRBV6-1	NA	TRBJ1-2	CASSAVGYTF
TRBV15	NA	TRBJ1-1	CATSRVDPRAEAFF
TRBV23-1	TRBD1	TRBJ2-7	CASSQTGQGSYEQYF
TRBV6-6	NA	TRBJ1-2	CASSPQSWGGSYGYTF
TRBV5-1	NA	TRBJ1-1	CASSLWGVEGMNTEAFF
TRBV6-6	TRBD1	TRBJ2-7	CASSYTGGSYEQYF
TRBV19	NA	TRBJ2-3	CASSPRVGTDTQYF
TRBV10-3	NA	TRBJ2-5	CAISGAPQETQYF
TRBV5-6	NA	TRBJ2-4	CASSLDMALDQYF
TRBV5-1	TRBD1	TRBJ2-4	CASSSGTGIAKNIQYF
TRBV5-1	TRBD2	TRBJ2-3	CASSLEGTSGTDTQYF
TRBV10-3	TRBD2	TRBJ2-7	CAISSGGRYEQYF
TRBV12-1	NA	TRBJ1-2	CASSFPFGGQGEGYTF
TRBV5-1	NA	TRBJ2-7	CASSLEVGVSFEQYF
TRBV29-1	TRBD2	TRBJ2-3	CSVEGLATDTQYF
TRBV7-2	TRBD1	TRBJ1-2	CASSSTGWDGYTF
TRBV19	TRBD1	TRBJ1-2	CASSATWTGGSHGYTF
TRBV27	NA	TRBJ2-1	CASRTPYPYNEQFF
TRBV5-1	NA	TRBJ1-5	CASSLDGQVPQPQHF
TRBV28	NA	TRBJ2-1	CASRYSPNEQFF
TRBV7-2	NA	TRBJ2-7	CASSLGLALGEQYF
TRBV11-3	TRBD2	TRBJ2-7	CASSLGGSNEQYF
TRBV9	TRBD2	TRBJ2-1	CASSVAGGSYNEQFF
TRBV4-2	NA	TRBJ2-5	CASSQPGGETQYF
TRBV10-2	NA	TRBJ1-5	CASSESLGSGNQPQHF
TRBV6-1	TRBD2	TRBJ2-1	CASSERESNEQFF
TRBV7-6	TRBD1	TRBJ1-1	CASSLGTFSGQGARGAFF
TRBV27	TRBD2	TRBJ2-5	CASRPGGAEETQYF
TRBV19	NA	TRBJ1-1	CASSPWEVLTEAFF
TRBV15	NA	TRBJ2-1	CATSRPTTDEQFF
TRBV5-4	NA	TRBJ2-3	CASSQTTDPSTDTQYF
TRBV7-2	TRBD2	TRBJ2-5	CASSLEASGRLETQYF
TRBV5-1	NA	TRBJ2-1	CASSLHPSKGTRIEQFF
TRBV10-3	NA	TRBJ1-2	CAISESKNNYGYTF
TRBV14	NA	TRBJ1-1	CASSQDLVTEAFF
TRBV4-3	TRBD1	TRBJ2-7	CASSQVGQPGAYEQYF
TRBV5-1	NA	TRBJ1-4	CASSKWGGVATNEKLFF